This entry lists 9 T cell receptor beta chains sequenced from one sample in a study of cytomegalovirus exposure and HLA in healthy donors. It was with 60 Vbeta and 13 Jbeta primers that the PCR ran. The table came from immunoSEQ multiplex PCR; TCRdb's copy has only in-frame clones and leaves some out. The sample includes 80,000 or so clones, approximately 77% of them seen just once. Sequences were obtained from PBMCs. These receptors all come from a woman between 40 and 50 years old in good health and CMV-seropositive.

This chain joins TRBV6-1 and TRBJ2-1; 10 bases line up with TRBD2. The CDR3 consists of 15 residues. The germline CDR1 and CDR2 sequences are MNHNS and SASEGT. The trim removed 2 bases at V and 6 bases at J, leaving 4 bases unmatched. CDR3 residues: CASSETSGKSNEQFF. CDR3 DNA: TGTGCCAGCAGTGAAACTAGCGGGAAGTCCAATGAGCAGTTCTTC.

The chain couples TRBV7-2 to TRBJ1-1, with D uncertain. The CDR3 loop spans 12 amino acids. V lost 5 bases and J lost 7, with 11 bases in between. Germline CDR1 SGHTA, CDR2 FQGNSA. Here the CDR3 reads CASSEGYYEAFF. CDR3 sequence (DNA): TGTGCCAGCAGCGAGGGTTATTATGAAGCTTTCTTT.

This clone appeared a few times. This chain connects TRBV4-2 to TRBJ1-4; TRBD1 matches at 7 bases. Germline V gene data show CDR1 as LGHNA and CDR2 as YNFKEQ. V shed 1 base and J 3 bases; nucleotides not matched to a gene: 5. This CDR3 contains 16 residues. The CDR3 sequence is CASSQGQGGANEKLFF. Written as DNA, the CDR3 is TGTGCCAGCAGCCAAGGGCAGGGGGGCGCTAATGAAAAACTGTTTTTT.

This clone is medium-sized (0.01 to 0.1%) by share. The chain has TRBV5-4 and TRBJ1-1, with a tentative D call TRBD1 (5 bases). V was shortened by 5 bases and J by 0 bases, with 11 bases between the two germline ends. CDR1 and CDR2 from the germline V gene are SGHNT and YYREEE (reference sequence). The CDR3 totals 14 residues. The CDR3 DNA reads TGTGCCAGCAGTGTAAAGGGGATGAACACTGAAGCTTTCTTT. This encodes CASSVKGMNTEAFF.

In this sample, this clone turned up a few times. J is TRBJ1-2 and V is TRBV6-1, with 8 nucleotides matching TRBD1. V was pared by 2 bases and J by 7 bases, with 12 bases of the junction left unmatched. This CDR3 has 16 residues. Germline CDR1 and CDR2: MNHNS and SASEGT. DNA of the CDR3: TGTGCCAGCAGTGAAATACCGACAGGGGCGGTCTCTGGCTACACCTTC. Translating gives CASSEIPTGAVSGYTF.

The J gene is TRBJ2-5, the V gene TRBV5-4; D might be TRBD1 (5 bases). This CDR3 is built from 13 residues. From germline, CDR1 is SGHNT and CDR2 YYREEE (reference sequence). With 3 bases removed from V and 5 bases from J, the gap between germline ends came to 11 bases. The CDR3 coding sequence is TGTGCCAGCAGCTCAAAAGGGGTCGAGACCCAGTACTTC. This codes for CASSSKGVETQYF.

The chain is built from TRBV30 and TRBJ2-5; TRBD1 matches at 12 bases. CDR1 and CDR2 from the germline V gene are GTSNPN and SVGIG (reference sequence). Unmatched junction bases numbered 6, after V lost 5 bases and J lost 5 bases. The CDR3 is made up of 14 amino acids. For the CDR3, the DNA is TGTGCCTGGGCCCGGGACAGGGGGCACGAGACCCAGTACTTC. Encoded protein: CAWARDRGHETQYF.

The sample holds a few counts of this clone. The gene calls are TRBV7-9 and TRBJ2-2, with no clear D. Germline CDR1 is SEHNR and CDR2 is FQNEAQ (reference sequence). This CDR3 is 11 amino acids long. V was shortened by 5 bases and J by 8 bases, with 6 bases between the two germline ends. CDR3 nucleotide sequence: TGTGCCAGCAGCCTCGAGGGGGAGCTGTTTTTT. The encoded protein is CASSLEGELFF.

This clone came up once. The rearrangement links TRBV2 to TRBJ1-5, with D possibly being TRBD1 (6 bases). Trimming pared 10 bases from V and 8 bases from J, leaving 18 bases between. Germline-derived CDR1 and CDR2 are SNHLY and FYNNEI. CDR3 length: 13 residues. For the CDR3, the DNA is TGTGCCACTAGCGGACAGTCATGGGAGCCCCAGCATTTT. This translates into CATSGQSWEPQHF. Combining the CDR3 with reference TRBV2 and TRBJ1-5 gives the whole variable domain EPEVTQTPSHQVTQMGQEVILRCVPISNHLYFYWYRQILGQKVEFLVSFYNNEISEKSEIFDDQFSVERPDGSNFTLKIRSTKLEDSAMYFCATSGQSWEPQHFGDGTRLSIL.